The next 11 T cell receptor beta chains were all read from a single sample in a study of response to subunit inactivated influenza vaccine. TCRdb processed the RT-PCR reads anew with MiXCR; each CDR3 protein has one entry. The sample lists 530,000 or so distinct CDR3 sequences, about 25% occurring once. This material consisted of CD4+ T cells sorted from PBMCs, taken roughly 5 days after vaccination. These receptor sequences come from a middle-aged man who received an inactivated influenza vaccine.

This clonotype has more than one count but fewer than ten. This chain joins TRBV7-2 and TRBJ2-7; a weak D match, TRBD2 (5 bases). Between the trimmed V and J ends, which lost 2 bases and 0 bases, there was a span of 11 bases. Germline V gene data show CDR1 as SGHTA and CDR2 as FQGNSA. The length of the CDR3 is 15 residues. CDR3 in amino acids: CASSLSGIHSYEQYF. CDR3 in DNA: TGTGCCAGCAGCTTATCCGGGATCCACTCCTACGAGCAGTACTTC.

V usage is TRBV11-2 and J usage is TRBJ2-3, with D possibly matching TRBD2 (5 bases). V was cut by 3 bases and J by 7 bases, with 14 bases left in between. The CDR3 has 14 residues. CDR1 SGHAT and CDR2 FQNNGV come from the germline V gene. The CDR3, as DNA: TGTGCCAGCAGCTTGGACTGGACCATGCATACGCAGTATTTT. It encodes CASSLDWTMHTQYF.

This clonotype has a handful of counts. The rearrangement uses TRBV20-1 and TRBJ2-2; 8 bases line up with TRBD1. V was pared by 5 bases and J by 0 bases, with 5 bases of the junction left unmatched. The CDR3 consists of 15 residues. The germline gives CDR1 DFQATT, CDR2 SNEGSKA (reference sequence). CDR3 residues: CSARRTGPNTGELFF. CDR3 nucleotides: TGCAGTGCTCGACGGACAGGGCCGAACACCGGGGAGCTGTTTTTT.

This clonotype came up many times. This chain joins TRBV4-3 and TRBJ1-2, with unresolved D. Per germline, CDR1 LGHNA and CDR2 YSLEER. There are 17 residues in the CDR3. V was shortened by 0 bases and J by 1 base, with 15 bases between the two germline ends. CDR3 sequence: CASSQELPLASNYGYTF. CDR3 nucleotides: TGCGCCAGCAGCCAAGAATTGCCGCTTGCAAGTAACTATGGCTACACCTTC.

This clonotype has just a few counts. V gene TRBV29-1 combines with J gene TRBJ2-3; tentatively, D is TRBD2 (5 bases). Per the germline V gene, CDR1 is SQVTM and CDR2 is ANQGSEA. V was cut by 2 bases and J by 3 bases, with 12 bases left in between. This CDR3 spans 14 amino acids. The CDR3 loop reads CSVESGRGTDTQYF. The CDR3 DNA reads TGCAGCGTTGAAAGTGGGAGAGGTACAGATACGCAGTATTTT.

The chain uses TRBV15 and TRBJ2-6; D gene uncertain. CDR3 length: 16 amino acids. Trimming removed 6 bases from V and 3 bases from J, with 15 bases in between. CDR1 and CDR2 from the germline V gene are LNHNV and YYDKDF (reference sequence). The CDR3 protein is CATSHIPLFGANVLTF. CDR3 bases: TGTGCCACCAGTCATATCCCACTCTTTGGGGCCAACGTCCTGACTTTC.

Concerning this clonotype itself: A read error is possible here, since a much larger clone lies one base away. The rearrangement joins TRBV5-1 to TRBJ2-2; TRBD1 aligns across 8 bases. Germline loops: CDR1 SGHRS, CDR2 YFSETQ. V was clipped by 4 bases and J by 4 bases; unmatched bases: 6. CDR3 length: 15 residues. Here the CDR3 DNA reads TGCGCCAGCAGCCTCGACAGGGGAGGCACCGGGGAGCTGTTTTTT. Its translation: CASSLDRGGTGELFF.

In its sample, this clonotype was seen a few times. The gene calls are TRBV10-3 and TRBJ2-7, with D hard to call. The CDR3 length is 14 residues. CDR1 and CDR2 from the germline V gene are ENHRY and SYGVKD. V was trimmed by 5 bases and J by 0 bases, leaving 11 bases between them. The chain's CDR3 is CAISLSDVSYEQYF. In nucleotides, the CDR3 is TGTGCCATCAGTCTTTCGGACGTCTCCTACGAGCAGTACTTC.

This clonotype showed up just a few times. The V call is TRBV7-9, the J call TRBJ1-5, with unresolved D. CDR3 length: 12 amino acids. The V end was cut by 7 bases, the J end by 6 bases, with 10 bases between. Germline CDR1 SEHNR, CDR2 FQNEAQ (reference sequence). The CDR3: CASNLLGQPQHF. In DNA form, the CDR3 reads TGTGCCAGCAATCTCTTGGGTCAGCCCCAGCATTTT. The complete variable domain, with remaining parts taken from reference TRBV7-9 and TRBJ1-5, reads DTGVSQNPRHKITKRGQNVTFRCDPISEHNRLYWYRQTLGQGPEFLTYFQNEAQLEKSRLLSDRFSAERPKGSFSTLEIQRTEQGDSAMYLCASNLLGQPQHFGDGTRLSIL.

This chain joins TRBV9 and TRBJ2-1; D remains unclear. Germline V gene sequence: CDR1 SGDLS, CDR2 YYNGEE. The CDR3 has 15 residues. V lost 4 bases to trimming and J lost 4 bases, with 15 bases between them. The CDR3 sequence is CASSPQTQIYNEQFF. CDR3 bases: TGTGCCAGCAGCCCCCAGACACAGATATACAATGAGCAGTTCTTC.

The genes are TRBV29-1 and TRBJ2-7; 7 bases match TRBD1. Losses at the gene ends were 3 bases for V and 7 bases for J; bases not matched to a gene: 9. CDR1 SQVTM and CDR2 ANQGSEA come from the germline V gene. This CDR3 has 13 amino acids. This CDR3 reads CSVETGTLGEQYF. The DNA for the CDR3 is TGCAGCGTTGAGACAGGGACATTGGGGGAGCAGTACTTC.